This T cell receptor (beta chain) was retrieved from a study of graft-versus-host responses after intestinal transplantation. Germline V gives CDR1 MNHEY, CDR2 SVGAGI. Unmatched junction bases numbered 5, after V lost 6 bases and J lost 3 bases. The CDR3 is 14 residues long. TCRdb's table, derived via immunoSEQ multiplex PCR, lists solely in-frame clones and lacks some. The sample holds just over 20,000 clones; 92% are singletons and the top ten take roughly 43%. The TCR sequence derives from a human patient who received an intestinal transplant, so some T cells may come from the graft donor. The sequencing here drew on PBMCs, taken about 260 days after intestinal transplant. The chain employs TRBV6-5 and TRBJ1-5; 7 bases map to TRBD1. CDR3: CASRPGTVNQPQHF. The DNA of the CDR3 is TGTGCCAGCAGACCCGGGACAGTCAATCAGCCCCAGCATTTT.